This T cell receptor beta chain was recovered during a study of blood T cells in healthy people across ages. Turning to the study itself: Template switching captured about one barcoded beta molecule per two T cells. Study findings and constraints: Naive CD4+ cells and diversity were both higher in long-lived donors than in aged donors.

For the second PCR, which ran for roughly 7 to 11 cycles, a sample-barcoded 5' primer and a J-beta primer mix were used. The template-switch adaptor, which had 12 random nucleotides, put a tag on each cDNA molecule. Each CDR3 protein gets one entry after TCRdb re-called the 5' RACE reads with MiXCR. The sample includes about 570,000 distinct CDR3 sequences, 27% of them seen just once. Of note for this clonotype: Its antigen remains unknown.

The specimen was blood. The TCR originated in an older woman in good health.

The CDR3 nucleotides are TGTGCCTATCGGACAGGGAGGAACACTGAAGCTTTCTTT. It is translated as CAYRTGRNTEAFF. The rearrangement uses TRBV6-6 and TRBJ1-1, with TRBD1 matching 8 bases. The CDR3 extends over 13 amino acids. Looked up from germline, CDR1 is MNHNY and CDR2 is SVGAGI (reference sequence). J was trimmed by 1 base and V by 11 bases; bases with no gene match: 6.